The 7 T cell receptor beta chains below were found in one sample sequenced in a study of cytomegalovirus exposure and HLA in healthy donors. Primers: 60 Vbeta forward and 13 Jbeta reverse. Sequencing used immunoSEQ multiplex PCR; TCRdb keeps in-frame clones, though not all of them. The sample records over 100,000 clones, over 65% being singletons. The source material was PBMCs. These receptors all come from a woman in her 30s in good health and CMV-seropositive.

The genes are TRBV7-2 and TRBJ2-3, with D possibly being TRBD2 (6 bases). This CDR3 region has 14 residues. V was clipped by 6 bases and J by 2 bases, with 12 bases between them. Germline values: CDR1 SGHTA, CDR2 FQGNSA. In nucleotides, the CDR3 is TGTGCCAGCAGGGGGGGACCGAACACAGATACGCAGTATTTT. Amino acid sequence: CASRGGPNTDTQYF.

V usage is TRBV6-6 and J usage is TRBJ1-2; TRBD1 matches at 7 bases. Per the germline V gene, CDR1 is MNHNY and CDR2 is SVGAGI (reference sequence). The V and J ends lost 4 bases and 5 bases, in that order; junction bases with no gene match: 13. The CDR3 consists of 16 residues. DNA for the CDR3: TGTGCCAGCAGTTCGGGACAGCCGGGCCCTAGTTATGGCTACACCTTC. Its protein product is CASSSGQPGPSYGYTF.

J is TRBJ2-1 and V is TRBV10-3; D call uncertain. The CDR3 length is 12 residues. Trimming stripped 1 base from V and 7 bases from J, with 5 bases between. Germline CDR1 reads ENHRY; CDR2 reads SYGVKD. The CDR3 DNA is TGTGCCATCAGTGAGTGGCAAAATGAGCAGTTCTTC. Translation: CAISEWQNEQFF.

This chain joins TRBV10-3 and TRBJ2-7; D remains unclear. CDR1 is ENHRY and CDR2 is SYGVKD in the germline V gene. Trimming shortened V by 8 bases and J by 0 bases, and 14 bases separated the two germline ends. The CDR3 is made up of 14 amino acids. This CDR3 is CAIEKTQRSYEQYF. The DNA of the CDR3 is TGTGCCATCGAGAAGACACAACGCTCCTACGAGCAGTACTTC.

The chain recombines TRBV28 with TRBJ2-7; perhaps TRBD1 as D (5 bases). Trimming left V 4 bases short and J 2 bases short, with 12 bases between. Germline CDR1 and CDR2: MDHEN and SYDVKM. The length of the CDR3 is 14 residues. In DNA form, the CDR3 reads TGTGCCAGCAGTTCCCCGACAGTCACCTACGAGCAGTACTTC. Encoded protein: CASSSPTVTYEQYF.

The chain links TRBV7-7 to TRBJ1-6; D gene ambiguous. Germline lookup yields CDR1 SSHAT and CDR2 FNYEAQ (reference sequence). Trimming took 1 base from V and 10 from J, leaving 11 bases between them. The CDR3 runs to 14 residues. The CDR3 DNA reads TGTGCCAGCAGCTTAGACGGCGGCTCCTCACCCCTCCACTTT. Its translation is CASSLDGGSSPLHF. The variable domain in full, completed from reference TRBV7-7 and TRBJ1-6, reads GAGVSQSPRYKVTKRGQDVTLRCDPISSHATLYWYQQALGQGPEFLTYFNYEAQPDKSGLPSDRFSAERPEGSISTLTIQRTEQRDSAMYRCASSLDGGSSPLHFGNGTRLTVT.

This chain joins TRBV19 and TRBJ2-3, with D perhaps matching TRBD1 (6 bases). The CDR3 has 13 residues. Germline V lookup: CDR1 LNHDA, CDR2 SQIVND (reference sequence). Trimming pared 5 bases from V and 4 bases from J, leaving 10 bases between. This chain's CDR3 is CASSLPGADTQYF. The CDR3 nucleotides read TGTGCCAGTAGTCTTCCAGGGGCAGATACGCAGTATTTT. Drawing the rest from reference TRBV19 and TRBJ2-3, the complete variable domain is DGGITQSPKYLFRKEGQNVTLSCEQNLNHDAMYWYRQDPGQGLRLIYYSQIVNDFQKGDIAEGYSVSREKKESFPLTVTSAQKNPTAFYLCASSLPGADTQYFGPGTRLTVL.